The TCR beta chain under discussion was sequenced for a study of cytomegalovirus exposure and HLA in healthy donors. Worth noting for this clone: The target antigen is unknown.

PCR employed 60 Vbeta and 13 Jbeta primers. Here immunoSEQ multiplex PCR was the method, and the copy in TCRdb shows in-frame clones only, minus some. The table records 170,000 or so clones, approximately 81% of them present only once. Study observations and caveats: In a later analysis, TCR beta V- and J-gene trimming showed a link to a missense DCLRE1C variant.

Trimming removed 6 bases at V and 7 bases at J, with 12 bases between. The CDR3 has 12 residues. The germline V gene has CDR1 MNHEY and CDR2 SVGAGI. This receptor was obtained from a boy under 10 years old in good health and CMV-seronegative. The sample consisted of PBMCs. V usage is TRBV6-5 and J usage is TRBJ2-5; no firm D call. In DNA form, the CDR3 reads TGTGCCAGCAGGAGTAACTCGCGGACCCAGTACTTC. Amino acids: CASRSNSRTQYF.